This T cell receptor beta chain was captured in a study of CD8 T cells in Susac syndrome. Study results and limitations: In its TCR sequencing and HLA analysis, the study acknowledged that the number of individuals was relatively small.

This CDR3 has 16 amino acids. Trimming pared 3 bases from V and 3 bases from J, leaving 15 bases between. CD8+ and CD4+ T cells from blood underwent TCR beta sequencing, which was carried out in a high-throughput format. Through negative isolation, CD4+ and CD8+ T cells were obtained, while TEMRA cells were enriched using FACS. Concerning this clonotype: The antigen remains undetermined.

RNA in amounts of roughly 0.5 to 1 ug was reverse transcribed with random hexamers. Amplification of TCR beta CDR3 used immunoSEQ multiplex PCR across 54 Vbeta and 13 Jbeta. Using its own MiXCR run on the immunoSEQ multiplex PCR reads, TCRdb lists one record per CDR3 protein. The data contain approximately 200,000 distinct CDR3 sequences, just under 95% of them singletons. This chain uses TRBV12-3 or TRBV12-4 with TRBJ2-4; possibly TRBD1 or TRBD2 for D (5 bases each). This sequence was found in a human donor with multiple sclerosis. Sequencing input: CD4+ T cells from PBMCs. CDR3 region: CASSFAGTLGKNIQYF. CDR3 DNA sequence: TGTGCCAGCAGTTTCGCAGGGACCCTTGGCAAAAACATTCAGTACTTC.